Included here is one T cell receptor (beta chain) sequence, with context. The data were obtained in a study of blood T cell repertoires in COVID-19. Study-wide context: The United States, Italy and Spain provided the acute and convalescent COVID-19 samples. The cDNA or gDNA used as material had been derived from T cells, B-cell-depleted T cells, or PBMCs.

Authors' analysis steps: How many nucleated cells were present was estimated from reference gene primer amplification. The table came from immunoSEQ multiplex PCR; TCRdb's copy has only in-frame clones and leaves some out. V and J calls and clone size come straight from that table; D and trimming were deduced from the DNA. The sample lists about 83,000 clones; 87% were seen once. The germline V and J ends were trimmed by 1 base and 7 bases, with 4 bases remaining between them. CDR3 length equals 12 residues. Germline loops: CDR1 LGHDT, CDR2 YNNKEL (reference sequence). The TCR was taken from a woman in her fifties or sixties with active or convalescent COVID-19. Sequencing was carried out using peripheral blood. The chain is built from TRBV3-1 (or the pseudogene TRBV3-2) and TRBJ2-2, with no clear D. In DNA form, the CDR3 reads TGTGCCAGCAGCCAAGGGCTCGGGGAGCTGTTTTTT. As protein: CASSQGLGELFF.